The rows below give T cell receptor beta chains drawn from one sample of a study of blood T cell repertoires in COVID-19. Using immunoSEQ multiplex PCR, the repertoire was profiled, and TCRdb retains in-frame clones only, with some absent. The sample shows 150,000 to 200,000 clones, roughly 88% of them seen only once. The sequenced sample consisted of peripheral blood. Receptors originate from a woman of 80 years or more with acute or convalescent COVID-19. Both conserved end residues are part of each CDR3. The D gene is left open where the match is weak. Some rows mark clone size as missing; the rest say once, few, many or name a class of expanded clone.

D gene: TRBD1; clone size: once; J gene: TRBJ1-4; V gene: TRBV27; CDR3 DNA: TGTGCCAGCAGAGATACAGGGGGCGGGGAAAAACTGTTTTTT; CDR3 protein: CASRDTGGGEKLFF
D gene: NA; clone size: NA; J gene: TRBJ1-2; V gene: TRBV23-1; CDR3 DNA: TGCGCCAGCAGTCAATCCGGAGGCTATGGCGGCTACACCTTC; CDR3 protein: CASSQSGGYGGYTF
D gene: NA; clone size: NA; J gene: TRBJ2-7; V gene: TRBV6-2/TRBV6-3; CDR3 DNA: TGTGCCAGCAGTTTACAGGTCCGGCAGTACTTC; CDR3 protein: CASSLQVRQYF
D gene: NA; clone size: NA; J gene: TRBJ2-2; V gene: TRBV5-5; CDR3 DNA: TGTGCCAGCAGCCCTCAGCCCGGGACATCGAACACCGGGGAGCTGTTTTTT; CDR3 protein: CASSPQPGTSNTGELFF
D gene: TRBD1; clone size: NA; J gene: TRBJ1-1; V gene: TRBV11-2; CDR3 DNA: TGTGCCAGCAGCATGAGGACAGGGGGCACTGAAGCTTTCTTT; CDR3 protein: CASSMRTGGTEAFF
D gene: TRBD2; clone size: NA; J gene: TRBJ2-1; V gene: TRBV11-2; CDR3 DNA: TGTGCCAGCAGCTTAGGCGGGAGGGTCTACAATGAGCAGTTCTTC; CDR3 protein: CASSLGGRVYNEQFF
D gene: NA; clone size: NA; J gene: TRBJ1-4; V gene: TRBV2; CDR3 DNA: TGTGCCAGCAGCCGCGGACAGTTTTCAACTAATGAAAAACTGTTTTTT; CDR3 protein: CASSRGQFSTNEKLFF
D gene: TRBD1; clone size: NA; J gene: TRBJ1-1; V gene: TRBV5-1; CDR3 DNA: TGCGCCAGCAGCTCGCGACAGGGGGCGGGCACTGAAGCTTTCTTT; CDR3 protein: CASSSRQGAGTEAFF
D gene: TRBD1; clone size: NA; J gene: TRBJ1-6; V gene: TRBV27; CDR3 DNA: TGTGCCAGCAGTCTCCGACGGACAGGGGGTAATTCACCCCTCCACTTT; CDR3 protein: CASSLRRTGGNSPLHF
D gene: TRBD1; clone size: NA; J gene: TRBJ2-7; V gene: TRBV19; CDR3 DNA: TGTGCCAGTAGTACCGGGACAGGGGGTTACGAGCAGTACTTC; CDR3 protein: CASSTGTGGYEQYF
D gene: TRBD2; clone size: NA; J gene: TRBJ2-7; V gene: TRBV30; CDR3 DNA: TGTGCCTGGAGTGTAGGAAGCGGGATAGTCTACGAGCAGTACTTC; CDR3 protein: CAWSVGSGIVYEQYF
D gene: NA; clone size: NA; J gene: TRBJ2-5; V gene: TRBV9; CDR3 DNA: TGTGCCAGCAGCGTAGAGACAGGCAGGGCGGGAGAGACCCAGTACTTC; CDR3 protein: CASSVETGRAGETQYF
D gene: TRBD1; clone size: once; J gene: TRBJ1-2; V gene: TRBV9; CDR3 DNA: TGTGCCAGCAGCCCGGACAGGGGGGGCTATGGCTACACCTTC; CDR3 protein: CASSPDRGGYGYTF
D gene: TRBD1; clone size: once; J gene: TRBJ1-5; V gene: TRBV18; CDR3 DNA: TGTGCCAGCTCACCGGCCAGGGGGATCAATCAGCCCCAGCATTTT; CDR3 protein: CASSPARGINQPQHF
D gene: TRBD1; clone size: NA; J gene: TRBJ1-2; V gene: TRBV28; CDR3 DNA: TGTGCCAGCAACAGGGGCTATGGCTACACCTTC; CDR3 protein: CASNRGYGYTF
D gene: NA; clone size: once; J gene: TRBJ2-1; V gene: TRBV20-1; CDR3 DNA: TGCAGTGCTAGTTACTTACCCCGGGAGCAGTTCTTC; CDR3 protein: CSASYLPREQFF
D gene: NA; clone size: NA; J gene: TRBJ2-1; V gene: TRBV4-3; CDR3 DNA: TGCGCCAGCAGCCAAGATCTCAGCGGGTACAATGAGCAGTTCTTC; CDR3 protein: CASSQDLSGYNEQFF
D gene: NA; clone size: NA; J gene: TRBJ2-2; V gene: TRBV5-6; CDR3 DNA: TGTGCCAGCAGCTTGGAGCGAACCGGGGAGCTGTTTTTT; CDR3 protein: CASSLERTGELFF
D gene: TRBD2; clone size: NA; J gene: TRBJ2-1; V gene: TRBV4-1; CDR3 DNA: TGCGCCAGCAGCCGGGTGCCGGGAGGTTCTTCCTACAATGAGCAGTTCTTC; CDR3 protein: CASSRVPGGSSYNEQFF
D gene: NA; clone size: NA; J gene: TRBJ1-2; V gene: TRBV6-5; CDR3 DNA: TGTGCCAGCAGTTACGGAGGGCGGCGGGACTATGGCTACACCTTC; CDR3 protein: CASSYGGRRDYGYTF
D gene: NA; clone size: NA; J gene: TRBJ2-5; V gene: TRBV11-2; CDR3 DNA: TGTGCCAGCAGCCAAGGGGGGGAGGAGACCCAGTACTTC; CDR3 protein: CASSQGGEETQYF
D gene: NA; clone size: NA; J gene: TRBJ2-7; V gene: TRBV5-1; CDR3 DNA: TGCGCCAGCAGTGAGGGCGGAGACGAGCAGTACTTC; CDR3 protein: CASSEGGDEQYF
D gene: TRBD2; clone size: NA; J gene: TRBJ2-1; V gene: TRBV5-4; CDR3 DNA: TGTGCCAGCAGGGGGGGACTAGCGGGAGGGCACGGCAATGAGCAGTTCTTC; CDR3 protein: CASRGGLAGGHGNEQFF
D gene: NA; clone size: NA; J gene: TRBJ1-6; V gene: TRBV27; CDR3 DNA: TGTGCCAGCAGTTTATCGCAACGGGTTTCACCCCTCCACTTT; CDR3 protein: CASSLSQRVSPLHF
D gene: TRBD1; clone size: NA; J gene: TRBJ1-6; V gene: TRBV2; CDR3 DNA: TGTGCCAGCAGACCGGACAGGGGGCCGAAAAATTCACCCCTCCACTTT; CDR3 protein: CASRPDRGPKNSPLHF
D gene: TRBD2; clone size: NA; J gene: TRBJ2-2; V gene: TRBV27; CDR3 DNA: TGTGCCAGCAGTTTACGGCCGGGTCAGGGAGGGGCCGGGGAGCTGTTTTTT; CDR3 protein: CASSLRPGQGGAGELFF
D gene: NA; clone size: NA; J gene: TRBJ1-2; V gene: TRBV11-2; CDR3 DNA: TGTGCCAGCAGCTCGAGACAGGCTTATGGCTACACCTTC; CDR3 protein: CASSSRQAYGYTF
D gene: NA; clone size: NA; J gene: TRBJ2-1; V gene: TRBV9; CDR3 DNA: TGTGCCAGCAGCGTAGCTGGGGGGAATGAGCAGTTCTTC; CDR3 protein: CASSVAGGNEQFF
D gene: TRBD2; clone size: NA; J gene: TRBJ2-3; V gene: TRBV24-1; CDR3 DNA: TGTGCCACCAGTGACCGTAGCGGGGGGGTGTCAGATACGCAGTATTTT; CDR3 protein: CATSDRSGGVSDTQYF
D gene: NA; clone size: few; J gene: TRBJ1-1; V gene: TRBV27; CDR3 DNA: TGTGCCAGCAGGGCCTCGGGAGACCCTGAAGCTTTCTTT; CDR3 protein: CASRASGDPEAFF
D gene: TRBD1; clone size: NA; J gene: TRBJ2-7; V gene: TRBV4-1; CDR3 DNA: TGCGCCAGCAGCCCGACAGGGGCGGGTTACGAGCAGTACTTC; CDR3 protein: CASSPTGAGYEQYF
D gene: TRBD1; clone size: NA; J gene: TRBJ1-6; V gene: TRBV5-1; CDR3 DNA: TGCGCCAGCAGCTCTGAGGACAGGGGGAATTCACCCCTCCACTTT; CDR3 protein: CASSSEDRGNSPLHF
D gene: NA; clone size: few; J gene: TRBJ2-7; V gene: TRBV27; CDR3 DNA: TGTGCCAGCAGTTTAACGGCCGGAGACGACTACGAGCAGTACTTC; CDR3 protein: CASSLTAGDDYEQYF
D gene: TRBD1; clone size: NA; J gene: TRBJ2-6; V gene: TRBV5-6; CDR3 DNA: TGTGCCAGCAGCTGGGGACAGGGGGCGTCCAACGTCCTGACTTTC; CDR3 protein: CASSWGQGASNVLTF
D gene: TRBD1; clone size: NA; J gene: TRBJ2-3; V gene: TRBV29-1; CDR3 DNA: TGCAGCGTTGCTCCCGTGCCGGGACAGGGTACAGATACGCAGTATTTT; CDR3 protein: CSVAPVPGQGTDTQYF
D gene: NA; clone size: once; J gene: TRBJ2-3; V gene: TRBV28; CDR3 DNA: TGTGCCAGCATGGAAGTAGCGGACACGCAGTATTTT; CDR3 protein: CASMEVADTQYF
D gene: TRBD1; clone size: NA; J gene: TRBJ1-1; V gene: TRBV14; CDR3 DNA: TGTGCCAGCAGCCAAGTGCCAGGGGGTGAAGCTTTCTTT; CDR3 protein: CASSQVPGGEAFF
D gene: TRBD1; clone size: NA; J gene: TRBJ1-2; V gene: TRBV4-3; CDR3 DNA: TGCGCCAGCAGCCAAAAGACAGGGGGCAATGGGGGCTACACCTTC; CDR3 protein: CASSQKTGGNGGYTF
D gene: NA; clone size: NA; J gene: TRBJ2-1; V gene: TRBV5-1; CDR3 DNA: TGCGCCAGCAGCTTGGGTTCCACAGGGCCCTACAATGAGCAGTTCTTC; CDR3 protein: CASSLGSTGPYNEQFF
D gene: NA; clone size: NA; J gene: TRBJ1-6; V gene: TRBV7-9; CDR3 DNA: TGTGCCAGCAGCTTAAACAGGGATTCACCCCTCCACTTT; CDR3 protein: CASSLNRDSPLHF
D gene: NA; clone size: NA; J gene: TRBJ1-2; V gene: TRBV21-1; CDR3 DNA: TGTGCCAGCAGCCTTCCGACCAGGGGGATTCCCTATGGCTACACCTTC; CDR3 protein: CASSLPTRGIPYGYTF
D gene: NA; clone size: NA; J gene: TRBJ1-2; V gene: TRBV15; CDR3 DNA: TGTGCCACCAGCAGAGATGGGGCCACAGGAAACTATGGCTACACCTTC; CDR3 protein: CATSRDGATGNYGYTF
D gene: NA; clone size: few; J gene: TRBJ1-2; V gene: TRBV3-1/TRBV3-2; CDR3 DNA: TGTGCCAGCAGTCGACAACAGGGTACGAACTATGGCTACACCTTC; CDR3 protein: CASSRQQGTNYGYTF
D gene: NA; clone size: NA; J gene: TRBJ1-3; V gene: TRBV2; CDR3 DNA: TGTGCCAGCAGTGAACACCAGGGTCTGTCTGGAAACACCATATATTTT; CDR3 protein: CASSEHQGLSGNTIYF
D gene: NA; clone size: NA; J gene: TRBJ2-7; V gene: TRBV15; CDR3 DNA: TGTGCCACCAGCAGAGGAATCCAGGGGAGTGTCGAGCAGTACTTC; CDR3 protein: CATSRGIQGSVEQYF
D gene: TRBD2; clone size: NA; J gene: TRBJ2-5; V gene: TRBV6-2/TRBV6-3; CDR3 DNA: TGTGCCAGCAGCCCGGGACTAGCGTACGAGACCCAGTACTTC; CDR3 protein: CASSPGLAYETQYF
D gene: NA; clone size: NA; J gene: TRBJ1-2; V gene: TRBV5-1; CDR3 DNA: TGCGCCAGCAGCGAACAGGGCGGCTATGGCTACACCTTC; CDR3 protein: CASSEQGGYGYTF
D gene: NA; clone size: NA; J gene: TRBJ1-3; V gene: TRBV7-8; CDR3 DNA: TGTGCCAGCAGCCCCCGGGGGGGGCTCGGGAACACCATATATTTT; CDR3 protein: CASSPRGGLGNTIYF
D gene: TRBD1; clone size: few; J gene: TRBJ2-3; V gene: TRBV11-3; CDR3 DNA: TGTGCCAGCAGCCGACAGGGGGCCACGGATACGCAGTATTTT; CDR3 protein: CASSRQGATDTQYF
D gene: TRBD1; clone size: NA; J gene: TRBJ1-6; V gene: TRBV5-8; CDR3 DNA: TGTGCCGCGCTGCGAAGGAGGACAGGGCGGGCCAATTCACCCCTCCACTTT; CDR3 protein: CAALRRRTGRANSPLHF
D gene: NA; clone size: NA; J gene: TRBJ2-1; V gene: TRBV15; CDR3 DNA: TGTGCCACCAGTCGGGACTTCACCTACAATGAGCAGTTCTTC; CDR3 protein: CATSRDFTYNEQFF
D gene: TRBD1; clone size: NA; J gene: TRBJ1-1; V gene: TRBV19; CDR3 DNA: TGTGCCAGTATATCCGATGACAGGGGAGGGACTGAAGCTTTCTTT; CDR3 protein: CASISDDRGGTEAFF
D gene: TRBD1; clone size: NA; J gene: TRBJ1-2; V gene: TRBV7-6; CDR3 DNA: TGTGCCAGCAGCCAGGGCAGGGGGCGTGGTGGCTACACCTTC; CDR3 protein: CASSQGRGRGGYTF